What follows are 16 T cell receptor beta chains derived from one specimen sequenced in a study of blood T cell repertoires in COVID-19. Using immunoSEQ multiplex PCR, the repertoire was profiled, and TCRdb retains in-frame clones only, with some absent. The top ten clones hold roughly 0.7% of a sample with approximately 480,000 clones, roughly 87% of them seen once. Sequenced: PBMCs or T cells enriched from blood (not recorded which). The receptors stem from a woman aged 18-29 years who had recovered from COVID-19.

This chain joins TRBV6-1 and TRBJ1-6, with D possibly TRBD1 on 5 matching bases. The CDR3 has 18 residues. V was clipped by 3 bases and J by 7 bases, with 22 bases between them. Germline-derived CDR1 and CDR2 are MNHNS and SASEGT. CDR3 region: CASSESGTLISGNSPLHF. The CDR3 region has the DNA TGTGCCAGCAGTGAGTCCGGGACTCTTATTTCTGGGAATTCACCCCTCCACTTT.

Concerning this clone itself: At the DNA level, this CDR3 is encoded by other sequences in the same sample as well. This chain connects TRBV6-1 to TRBJ2-5; D unclear. The CDR3 is 13 residues long. The V and J ends lost 3 bases and 2 bases respectively, with 7 bases between them. The germline gives CDR1 MNHNS, CDR2 SASEGT. CDR3 protein: CASSESSQETQYF. The CDR3 DNA follows: TGTGCCAGCAGTGAGAGCTCTCAAGAGACCCAGTACTTC.

This clone has more than one count but fewer than ten. The rearrangement uses TRBV9 and TRBJ1-6; 8 bases map to TRBD1. Germline V gene data show CDR1 as SGDLS and CDR2 as YYNGEE. This CDR3 has 16 residues. V lost 4 bases to trimming and J lost 9 bases; unmatched junction nucleotides: 12. The CDR3: CASSSSAGGVGSPLHF. The CDR3 DNA sequence: TGTGCCAGCAGCTCCTCCGCAGGGGGCGTAGGTTCACCCCTCCACTTT.

The chain recombines TRBV9 with TRBJ2-3; the match to TRBD2 covers 9 bases. With V trimmed by 2 bases and J by 4 bases, 8 bases remained unmatched. The CDR3 runs to 16 residues. From germline, CDR1 is SGDLS and CDR2 YYNGEE. This CDR3 is CASSVSGGRTADTQYF. Written as DNA, the CDR3 is TGTGCCAGCAGCGTCAGCGGGGGGCGGACCGCAGATACGCAGTATTTT.

This sequence joins TRBV19 and TRBJ1-1; 10 nucleotides line up with TRBD1. CDR3 length equals 16 residues. Unmatched junction bases numbered 10, after V lost 4 bases and J lost 5 bases. CDR1 LNHDA and CDR2 SQIVND come from the germline V gene (reference sequence). CDR3 in amino acids: CASSTYWTGGPTEAFF. DNA for the CDR3: TGTGCCAGTAGTACATATTGGACAGGGGGACCAACTGAAGCTTTCTTT.

This chain joins TRBV5-6 and TRBJ1-1; 7 nucleotides align to TRBD1. CDR3 length: 14 residues. Per germline, CDR1 SGHDT and CDR2 YYEEEE. Germline trimming cut 5 bases from V and 4 bases from J; bases unmatched to any gene: 8. This CDR3 is CASRFGAGGTEAFF. For the CDR3, the DNA is TGTGCCAGCAGATTCGGGGCAGGGGGCACTGAAGCTTTCTTT.

For the CDR3, the DNA is TGCAGCGTTGGTGGTGGGTGGCAGGGGGCTCACGAGCAGTACTTC. Protein: CSVGGGWQGAHEQYF. The V and J genes are TRBV29-1 and TRBJ2-7, with 8 bases aligning to TRBD1. The V gene end was trimmed by 4 bases and the J gene end by 5 bases; junction bases not matched to a gene: 13. Germline values: CDR1 SQVTM, CDR2 ANQGSEA. The CDR3 sequence is 15 residues long.

V is TRBV28 and J is TRBJ1-5; possibly TRBD1 for D (5 bases). Trimming stripped 6 bases from V and 6 bases from J, with 18 bases between. In germline, CDR1 is MDHEN, CDR2 SYDVKM. The CDR3 has 15 residues. In nucleotides, the CDR3 is TGTGCCAGCAGCCCATCAGGGAGGGAGGGTCAGCCCCAGCATTTT. It is translated as CASSPSGREGQPQHF.

The chain employs TRBV27 and TRBJ1-1, with D possibly being TRBD1 (5 bases). CDR3 size: 15 residues. CDR1 is MNHEY, CDR2 SMNVEV, per germline (reference sequence). The germline V and J ends were trimmed by 2 bases and 1 base, with 11 bases remaining between them. CDR3: CASSLVRGGNTEAFF. The CDR3 DNA sequence: TGTGCCAGCAGTTTAGTCCGGGGGGGGAACACTGAAGCTTTCTTT.

The chain combines TRBV12-5 with TRBJ1-2; 9 positions agree with TRBD1. Trimming removed 6 bases from V and 6 bases from J; junction bases left unmatched: 8. The germline CDR1 and CDR2 sequences are LGHNT and FRNRAP. The CDR3 length is 14 residues. CDR3 region: CASGGIGQGNGYTF. In DNA, the CDR3 is TGTGCTAGTGGGGGGATCGGACAGGGGAATGGCTACACCTTC.

The gene calls are TRBV5-3 and TRBJ1-4, with 7 bases aligning to TRBD1. TRBV5-3 qualifies as an ORF whose function is uncertain. The CDR3 has 17 amino acids. V lost 3 bases to trimming and J lost 5 bases; unmatched junction nucleotides: 13. The CDR3 region has the DNA TGTGCCAGAAGCTGTCACAGGGGCAAGGCCGCCAATGAAAAACTGTTTTTT. This gives the protein CARSCHRGKAANEKLFF.

This sequence joins TRBV3-1 (or the pseudogene TRBV3-2) and TRBJ2-7; possible D gene TRBD1, 5 bases. Germline CDR1 LGHDT, CDR2 YNNKEL (reference sequence). V shed 5 bases and J shed 0 bases, with 11 bases lying between them. The CDR3 is 14 amino acids. CDR3 in amino acids: CASSFRGSSYEQYF. CDR3 bases: TGTGCCAGCAGCTTTAGGGGAAGCTCCTACGAGCAGTACTTC.

This chain connects TRBV27 to TRBJ2-7; 7 bases are shared with TRBD1. V gave up 1 base and J gave up 3 bases; unmatched junction bases: 9. Germline assignment: CDR1 MNHEY and CDR2 SMNVEV (reference sequence). The CDR3 is 16 amino acids. In DNA, the CDR3 is TGTGCCAGCAGTTTATTCCCGGACAGGAAAGACTACGAGCAGTACTTC. Translating it yields CASSLFPDRKDYEQYF.

This chain links TRBV2 with TRBJ2-1; 13 nucleotides line up with TRBD2. With V trimmed by 7 bases and J by 7 bases, 7 bases remained unmatched. The CDR3 has 15 residues. In germline, CDR1 is SNHLY, CDR2 FYNNEI. CDR3 loop: CASMVGLAGANEQFF. The CDR3 coding sequence is TGTGCCAGCATGGTTGGACTAGCGGGGGCAAATGAGCAGTTCTTC.

The rearrangement uses TRBV9 and TRBJ1-2; D is possibly TRBD1 (6 bases). CDR1 is SGDLS and CDR2 is YYNGEE in the germline V gene. V lost 3 bases, J lost 2 bases, and 8 bases lay in between. CDR3 length equals 13 residues. CDR3 sequence reads: CASSGGRNYGYTF. CDR3 nucleotides: TGTGCCAGCAGCGGGGGGCGGAACTATGGCTACACCTTC.

Points on this clone: A read error may produce the germline difference seen at one junction end. The chain uses TRBV19 and TRBJ1-1; TRBD1 agrees at 10 bases. CDR3 size: 14 residues. Germline loops: CDR1 LNHDA, CDR2 SQIVND (reference sequence). This CDR3 is CASEGTGVKTEAFF. The CDR3 nucleotides read TGTGCCAGTGAGGGGACAGGGGTGAAAACTGAAGCTTTCTTT.